This T cell receptor beta chain was identified in a study of cytotoxic CD8 clonotypes in ibrutinib-treated CLL. Study background: On average, each sample had about 250,000 productive templates and roughly 95,000 productive rearrangements.

Produced via immunoSEQ multiplex PCR; TCRdb's table is partial and in-frame only. The data contain 190,000 or so clones, approximately 72% of them seen just once; the ten biggest clones take up about an eighth. General study findings and limits: The study found clonality rose at ibrutinib response, then fell toward baseline at progression.

A remark on this clone: As yet, its antigen is unknown.

The germline gives CDR1 SGHRS, CDR2 YFSETQ. The germline V and J ends were trimmed by 0 bases and 7 bases, with 5 bases remaining between them. The CDR3 spans 12 residues. The rearrangement joins TRBV5-1 to TRBJ2-1; no definite D call. Here the sequenced sample was PBMCs, taken after 24 months of ibrutinib treatment. The clonotype was recovered from a human donor with chronic lymphocytic leukemia. This CDR3 reads CASSLAGNEQFF. CDR3 bases: TGCGCCAGCAGCTTGGCGGGTAATGAGCAGTTCTTC.